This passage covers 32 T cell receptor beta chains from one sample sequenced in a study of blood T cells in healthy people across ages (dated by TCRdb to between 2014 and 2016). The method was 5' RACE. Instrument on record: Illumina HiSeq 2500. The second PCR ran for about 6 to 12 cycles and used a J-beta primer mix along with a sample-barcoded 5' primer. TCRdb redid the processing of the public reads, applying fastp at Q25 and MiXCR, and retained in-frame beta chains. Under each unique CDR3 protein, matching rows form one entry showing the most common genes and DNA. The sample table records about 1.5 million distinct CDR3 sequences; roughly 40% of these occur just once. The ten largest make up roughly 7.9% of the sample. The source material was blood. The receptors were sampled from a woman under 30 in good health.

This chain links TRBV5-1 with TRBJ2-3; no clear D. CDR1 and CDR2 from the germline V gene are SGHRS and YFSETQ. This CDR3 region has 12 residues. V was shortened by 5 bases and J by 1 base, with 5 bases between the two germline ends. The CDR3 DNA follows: TGCGCCAGCAGGGTGGGCACAGATACGCAGTATTTT. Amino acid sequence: CASRVGTDTQYF.

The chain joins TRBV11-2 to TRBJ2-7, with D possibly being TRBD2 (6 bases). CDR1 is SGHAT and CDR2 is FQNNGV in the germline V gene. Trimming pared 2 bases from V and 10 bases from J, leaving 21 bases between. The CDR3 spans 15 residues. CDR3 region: CASSLSNRGKEAQYF. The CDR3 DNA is TGTGCCAGCAGCTTATCCAATCGGGGGAAAGAGGCCCAGTACTTC.

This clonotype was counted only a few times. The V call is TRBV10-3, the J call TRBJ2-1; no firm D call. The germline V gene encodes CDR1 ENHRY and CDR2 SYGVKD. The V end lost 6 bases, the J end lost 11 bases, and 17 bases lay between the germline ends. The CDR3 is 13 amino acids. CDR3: CAISPDETNKQFF. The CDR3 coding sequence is TGTGCCATCAGCCCTGACGAAACGAACAAGCAGTTCTTC.

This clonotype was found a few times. DNA of the CDR3: TGTGCCAGCAGTGAAGCGGCAGTTACTAACAGAGATACGCAGTATTTT. This codes for CASSEAAVTNRDTQYF. This chain links TRBV2 with TRBJ2-3; D remains ambiguous. Germline loops: CDR1 SNHLY, CDR2 FYNNEI. CDR3 length equals 16 residues. V dropped 0 bases and J dropped 5 bases, with 15 bases sitting between them.

The CDR3 coding sequence is TGCAGTGCTAGAGGGGGGGTCGATGAGCAGTTCTTC. Amino acids: CSARGGVDEQFF. This chain links TRBV20-1 with TRBJ2-1, with D possibly matching TRBD2 (6 bases). This CDR3 contains 12 residues. Looked up from germline, CDR1 is DFQATT and CDR2 is SNEGSKA (reference sequence). V was trimmed by 1 base and J by 8 bases, leaving 9 bases between them.

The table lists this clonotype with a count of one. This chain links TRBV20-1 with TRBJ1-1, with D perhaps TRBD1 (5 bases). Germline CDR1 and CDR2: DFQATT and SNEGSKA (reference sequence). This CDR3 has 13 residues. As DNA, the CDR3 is TGCACCCTATTTCGGGACGGGAACACTGAAGCTTTCTTT. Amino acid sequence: CTLFRDGNTEAFF.

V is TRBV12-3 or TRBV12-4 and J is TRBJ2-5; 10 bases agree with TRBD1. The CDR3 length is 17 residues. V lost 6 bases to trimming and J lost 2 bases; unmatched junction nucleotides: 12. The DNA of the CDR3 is TGTGCCAGCAGCCCCGGGCTGGGACAGGGGCTTCAAGAGACCCAGTACTTC. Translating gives CASSPGLGQGLQETQYF.

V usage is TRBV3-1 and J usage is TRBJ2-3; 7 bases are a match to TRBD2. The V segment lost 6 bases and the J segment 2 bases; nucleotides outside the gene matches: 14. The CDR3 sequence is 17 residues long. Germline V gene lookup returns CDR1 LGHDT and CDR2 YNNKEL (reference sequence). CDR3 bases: TGTGCCAGCAGTACTAGCCCGGCTAGCGGCCTCACAGATACGCAGTATTTT. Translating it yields CASSTSPASGLTDTQYF.

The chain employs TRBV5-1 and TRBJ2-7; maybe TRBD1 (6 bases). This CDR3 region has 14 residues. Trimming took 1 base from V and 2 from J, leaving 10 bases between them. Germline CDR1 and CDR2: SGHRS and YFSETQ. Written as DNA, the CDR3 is TGCGCCAGCAGCTTGATACAGGGAACCTACGAGCAGTACTTC. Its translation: CASSLIQGTYEQYF.

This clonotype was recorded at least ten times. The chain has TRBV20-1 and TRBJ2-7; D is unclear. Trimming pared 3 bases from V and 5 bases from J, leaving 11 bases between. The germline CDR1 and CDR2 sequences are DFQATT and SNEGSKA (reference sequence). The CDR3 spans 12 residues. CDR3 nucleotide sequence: TGCAGTGCTAGGACTGGAAACAACGAGCAGTACTTC. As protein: CSARTGNNEQYF.

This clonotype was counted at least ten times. The CDR3 DNA sequence: TGTGCCAGCAGCCAATCGGGGAATGAGCAGTTCTTC. Protein product: CASSQSGNEQFF. The chain joins TRBV3-1 to TRBJ2-1, with a possible D match to TRBD2 (5 bases). Germline V gene data show CDR1 as LGHDT and CDR2 as YNNKEL (reference sequence). This CDR3 comprises 12 residues. Trimming removed 2 bases at V and 7 bases at J, with 6 bases between.

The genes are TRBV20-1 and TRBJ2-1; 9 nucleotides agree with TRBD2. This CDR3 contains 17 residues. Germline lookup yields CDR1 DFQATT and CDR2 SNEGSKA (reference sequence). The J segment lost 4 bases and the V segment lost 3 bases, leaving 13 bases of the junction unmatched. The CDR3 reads CSARVGSGGRGYNEQFF. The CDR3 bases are TGCAGTGCTAGGGTTGGTAGCGGGGGCAGGGGGTACAATGAGCAGTTCTTC.

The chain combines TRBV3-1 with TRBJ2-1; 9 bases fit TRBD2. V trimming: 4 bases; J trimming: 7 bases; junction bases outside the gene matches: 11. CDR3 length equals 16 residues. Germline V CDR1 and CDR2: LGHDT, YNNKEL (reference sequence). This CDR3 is CASSPLGLAGMNEQFF. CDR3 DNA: TGTGCCAGCAGCCCCCTTGGGCTAGCGGGGATGAATGAGCAGTTCTTC.

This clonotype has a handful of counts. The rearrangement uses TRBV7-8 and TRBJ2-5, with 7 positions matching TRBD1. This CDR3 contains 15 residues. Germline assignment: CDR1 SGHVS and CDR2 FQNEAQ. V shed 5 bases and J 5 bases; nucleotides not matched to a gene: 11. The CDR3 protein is CASSMRQGFVETQYF. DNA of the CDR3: TGTGCCAGCAGCATGAGACAGGGCTTCGTGGAGACCCAGTACTTC.

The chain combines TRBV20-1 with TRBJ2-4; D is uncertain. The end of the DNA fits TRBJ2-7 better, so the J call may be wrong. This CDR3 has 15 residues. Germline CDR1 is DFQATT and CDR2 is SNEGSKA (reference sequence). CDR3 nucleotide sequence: TGCAGTGCTAGAGACCCTGGAGAGGCCCTCTACGAGCAGTACTTC. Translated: CSARDPGEALYEQYF.

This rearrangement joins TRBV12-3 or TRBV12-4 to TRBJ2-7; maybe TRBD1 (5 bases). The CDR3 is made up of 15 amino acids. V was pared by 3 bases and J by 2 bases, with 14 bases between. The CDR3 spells CASSFESGQPYEQYF. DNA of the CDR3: TGTGCCAGCAGTTTTGAGTCAGGGCAGCCCTACGAGCAGTACTTC.

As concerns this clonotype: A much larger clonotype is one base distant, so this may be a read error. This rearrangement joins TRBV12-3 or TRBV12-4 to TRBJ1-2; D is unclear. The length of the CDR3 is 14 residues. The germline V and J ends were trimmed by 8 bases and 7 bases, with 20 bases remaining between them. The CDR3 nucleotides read TGTGCCAGCGGTCTCGGGGTCCAGAAGGGTGGCTACACCTTC. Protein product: CASGLGVQKGGYTF.

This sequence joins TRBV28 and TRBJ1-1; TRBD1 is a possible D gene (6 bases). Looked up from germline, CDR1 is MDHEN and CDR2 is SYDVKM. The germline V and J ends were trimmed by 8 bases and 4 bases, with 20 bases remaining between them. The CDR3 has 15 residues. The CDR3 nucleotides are TGTGCCAGCCGGTACGGGGGGCGCGTGGTCACTGAAGCTTTCTTT. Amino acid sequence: CASRYGGRVVTEAFF.

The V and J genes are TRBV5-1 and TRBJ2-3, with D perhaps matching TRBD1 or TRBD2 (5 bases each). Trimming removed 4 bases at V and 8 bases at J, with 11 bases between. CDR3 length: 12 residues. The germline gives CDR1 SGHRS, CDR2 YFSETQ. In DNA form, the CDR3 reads TGCGCCAGCAGCGCGGAGAGGGGTACGCAGTATTTT. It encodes CASSAERGTQYF.

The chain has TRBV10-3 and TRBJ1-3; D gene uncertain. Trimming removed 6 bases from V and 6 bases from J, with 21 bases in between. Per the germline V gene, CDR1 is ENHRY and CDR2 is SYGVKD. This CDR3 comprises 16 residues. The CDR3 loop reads CAIRDLDVFRVNTIYF. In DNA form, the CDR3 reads TGTGCCATCAGGGACTTAGACGTTTTTCGGGTAAACACCATATATTTT.

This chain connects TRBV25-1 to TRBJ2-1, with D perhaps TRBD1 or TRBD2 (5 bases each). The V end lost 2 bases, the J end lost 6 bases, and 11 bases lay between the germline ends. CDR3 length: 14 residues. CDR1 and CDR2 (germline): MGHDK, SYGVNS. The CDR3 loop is CASSEPTRGNEQFF. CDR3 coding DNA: TGTGCCAGCAGTGAACCCACTAGGGGCAATGAGCAGTTCTTC.

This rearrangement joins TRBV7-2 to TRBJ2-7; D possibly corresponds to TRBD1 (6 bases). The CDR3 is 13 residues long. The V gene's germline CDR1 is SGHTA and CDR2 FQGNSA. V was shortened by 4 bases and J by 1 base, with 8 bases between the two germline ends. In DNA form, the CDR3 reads TGTGCCAGCAGCTGGGACACATCCTACGAGCAGTACTTC. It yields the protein CASSWDTSYEQYF.

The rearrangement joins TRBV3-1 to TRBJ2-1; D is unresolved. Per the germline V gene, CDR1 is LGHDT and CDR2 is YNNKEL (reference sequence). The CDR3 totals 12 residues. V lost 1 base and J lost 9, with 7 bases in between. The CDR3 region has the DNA TGTGCCAGCAGCCAAGTCGGCGGTGAGCAGTTCTTC. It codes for CASSQVGGEQFF.

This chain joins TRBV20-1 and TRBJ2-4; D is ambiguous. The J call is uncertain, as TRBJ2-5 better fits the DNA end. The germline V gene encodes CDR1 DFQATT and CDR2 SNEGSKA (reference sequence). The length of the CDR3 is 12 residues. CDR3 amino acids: CSAPFVQETQYF. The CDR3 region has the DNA TGCAGTGCTCCCTTCGTACAAGAGACCCAGTACTTC.

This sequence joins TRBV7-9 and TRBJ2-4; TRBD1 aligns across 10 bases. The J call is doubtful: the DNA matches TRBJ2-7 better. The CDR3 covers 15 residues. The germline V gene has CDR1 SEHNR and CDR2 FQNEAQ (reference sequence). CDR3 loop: CASSLLDRGAYEQYF. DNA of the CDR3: TGTGCCAGCAGCCTGCTGGACAGGGGGGCCTACGAGCAGTACTTC.

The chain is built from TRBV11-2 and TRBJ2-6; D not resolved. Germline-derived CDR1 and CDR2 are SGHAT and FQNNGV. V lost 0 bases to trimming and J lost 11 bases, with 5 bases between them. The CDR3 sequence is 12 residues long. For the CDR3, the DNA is TGTGCCAGCAGCTTAGAAACGGACGTCCTGACTTTC. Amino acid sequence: CASSLETDVLTF.

CDR3 residues: CASSLYLPGLGYQETQYF. The CDR3 bases are TGTGCCAGCAGCTTGTACCTACCGGGACTGGGGTACCAAGAGACCCAGTACTTC. The gene calls are TRBV7-9 and TRBJ2-5, with a possible D match to TRBD2 (6 bases). The V end lost 3 bases, the J end lost 0 bases, and 20 bases lay between the germline ends. Germline lookup yields CDR1 SEHNR and CDR2 FQNEAQ (reference sequence). The CDR3 runs 18 residues.

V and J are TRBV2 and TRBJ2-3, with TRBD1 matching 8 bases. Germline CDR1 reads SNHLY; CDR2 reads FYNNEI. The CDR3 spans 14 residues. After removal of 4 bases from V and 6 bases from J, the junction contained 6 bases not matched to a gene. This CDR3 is CASSGGTGFDTQYF. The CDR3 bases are TGTGCCAGCAGTGGGGGGACAGGCTTTGATACGCAGTATTTT.

The CDR3 sequence: CASRDSYSYEQYF. The CDR3 nucleotides are TGTGCCAGCAGGGACAGTTACTCCTACGAGCAGTACTTC. The rearrangement joins TRBV2 to TRBJ2-7; tentative D call: TRBD1 (6 bases). From germline, CDR1 is SNHLY and CDR2 FYNNEI. This CDR3 spans 13 amino acids. V shed 6 bases and J shed 0 bases, with 9 bases lying between them.

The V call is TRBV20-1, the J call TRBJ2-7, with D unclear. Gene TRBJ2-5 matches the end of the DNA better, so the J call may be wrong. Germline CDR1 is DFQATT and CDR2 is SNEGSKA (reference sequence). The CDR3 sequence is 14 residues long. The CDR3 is CSARDRVGLETQYF. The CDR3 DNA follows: TGCAGTGCTAGAGATAGGGTCGGGTTGGAGACCCAGTACTTC.

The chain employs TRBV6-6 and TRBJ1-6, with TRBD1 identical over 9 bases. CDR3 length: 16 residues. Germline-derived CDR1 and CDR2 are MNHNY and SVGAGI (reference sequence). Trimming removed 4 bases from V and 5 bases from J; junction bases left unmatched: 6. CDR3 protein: CASSLTGGRDNSPLHF. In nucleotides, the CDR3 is TGTGCCAGCAGTTTAACAGGGGGCAGGGATAATTCACCCCTCCACTTT.

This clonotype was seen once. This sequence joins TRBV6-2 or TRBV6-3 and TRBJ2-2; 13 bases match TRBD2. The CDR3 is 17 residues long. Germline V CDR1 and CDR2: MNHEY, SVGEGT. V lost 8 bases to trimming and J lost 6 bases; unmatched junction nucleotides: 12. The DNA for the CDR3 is TGTGCCAGCCTCGCCCCCGGGACTAGCGGGGTTGCCGGGGAGCTGTTTTTT. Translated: CASLAPGTSGVAGELFF.